This is a list of T cell receptor beta chains from one sample in a study of blood T cell repertoires in COVID-19. TCRdb's copy holds only in-frame clones and misses some; the assay was immunoSEQ multiplex PCR. In the table there are about 350,000 clones, over 75% of which are singletons. The sequencing input was PBMCs or T cells enriched from blood (not recorded which). The receptors come from a woman aged 25 to 39 who had recovered from COVID-19. The CDR3 runs from the conserved cysteine through the conserved F or W. The D gene is left open where the match is weak. Size values are once, few and many counts, or a class for expanded clones, and some rows have none.

TRBV5-1	TRBJ1-1	-	TRBD1	CASTPGQGRLDTEAFF	TGCGCCAGCACTCCGGGACAGGGCCGTTTAGACACTGAAGCTTTCTTT
TRBV2	TRBJ1-2	once	-	CASSQDTYGYTF	TGTGCCAGCAGTCAGGACACCTATGGCTACACCTTC
TRBV18	TRBJ1-3	once	-	CASSPAGSVGNTIYF	TGTGCCAGCTCACCAGCGGGGAGCGTTGGAAACACCATATATTTT
TRBV3-1/TRBV3-2	TRBJ1-1	-	-	CASSKEVADTEAFF	TGTGCCAGCAGCAAAGAGGTGGCGGACACTGAAGCTTTCTTT
TRBV18	TRBJ1-1	few	TRBD1	CASSPRSRDSNTEAFF	TGTGCCAGCTCACCACGGTCCCGGGACAGCAACACTGAAGCTTTCTTT
TRBV19	TRBJ2-2	once	TRBD1	CASSSRQGRTGELFF	TGTGCCAGTAGTTCCAGACAGGGACGCACCGGGGAGCTGTTTTTT
TRBV7-9	TRBJ1-1	-	-	CASSSVQVNTEAFF	TGTGCCAGCAGCTCCGTTCAGGTGAACACTGAAGCTTTCTTT
TRBV12-3/TRBV12-4	TRBJ2-2	-	-	CASSGARKELFF	TGTGCCAGTTCAGGGGCAAGAAAGGAGCTGTTTTTT
TRBV27	TRBJ2-5	once	TRBD2	CASSFGTSGRKTQYF	TGTGCCAGCAGTTTCGGAACTAGCGGGAGGAAGACCCAGTACTTC
TRBV5-4	TRBJ1-1	-	-	CASSLGGRNTEAFF	TGTGCCAGCAGCTTGGGCGGCAGGAACACTGAAGCTTTCTTT
TRBV27	TRBJ1-6	-	-	CASSRDIYSPLHF	TGTGCCAGCAGTCGGGACATCTATTCACCCCTCCACTTT
TRBV5-1	TRBJ2-7	-	TRBD1	CASSGGTGEYEQYF	TGCGCCAGCAGCGGCGGGACAGGCGAGTACGAGCAGTACTTC
TRBV5-4	TRBJ2-2	-	TRBD1	CASSTSGQGTTGELFF	TGTGCCAGCAGCACGTCGGGACAGGGTACCACCGGGGAGCTGTTTTTT
TRBV23-1	TRBJ2-3	-	-	CASRNITDTQYF	TGCGCCAGCAGAAACATCACAGATACGCAGTATTTT
TRBV11-2	TRBJ1-2	once	-	CASSSSLAVNLHGYTF	TGTGCCAGCAGCTCTAGTTTGGCTGTGAACCTGCATGGCTACACCTTC
TRBV6-4	TRBJ1-1	-	-	CASSVEGGTEAFF	TGTGCCAGCAGTGTGGAGGGCGGCACTGAAGCTTTCTTT
TRBV19	TRBJ2-7	-	TRBD1	CASSLRTGGVEQYF	TGTGCCAGTAGTTTGAGGACAGGGGGCGTCGAGCAGTACTTC
TRBV11-2	TRBJ2-3	-	TRBD2	CASSSRLAGGRDTQYF	TGTGCCAGCAGCTCCCGACTAGCGGGGGGGCGGGATACGCAGTATTTT